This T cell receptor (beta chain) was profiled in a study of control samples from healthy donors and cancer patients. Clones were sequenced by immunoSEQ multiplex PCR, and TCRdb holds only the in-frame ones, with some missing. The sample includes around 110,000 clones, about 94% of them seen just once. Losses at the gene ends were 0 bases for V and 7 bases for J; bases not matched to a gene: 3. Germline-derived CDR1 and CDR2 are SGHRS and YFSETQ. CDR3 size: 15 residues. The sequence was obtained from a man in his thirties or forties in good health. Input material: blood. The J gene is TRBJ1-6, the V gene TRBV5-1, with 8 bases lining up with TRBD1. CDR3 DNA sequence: TGCGCCAGCAGCTTGGCGCAGGGGGCCAATTCACCCCTCCACTTT. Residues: CASSLAQGANSPLHF.